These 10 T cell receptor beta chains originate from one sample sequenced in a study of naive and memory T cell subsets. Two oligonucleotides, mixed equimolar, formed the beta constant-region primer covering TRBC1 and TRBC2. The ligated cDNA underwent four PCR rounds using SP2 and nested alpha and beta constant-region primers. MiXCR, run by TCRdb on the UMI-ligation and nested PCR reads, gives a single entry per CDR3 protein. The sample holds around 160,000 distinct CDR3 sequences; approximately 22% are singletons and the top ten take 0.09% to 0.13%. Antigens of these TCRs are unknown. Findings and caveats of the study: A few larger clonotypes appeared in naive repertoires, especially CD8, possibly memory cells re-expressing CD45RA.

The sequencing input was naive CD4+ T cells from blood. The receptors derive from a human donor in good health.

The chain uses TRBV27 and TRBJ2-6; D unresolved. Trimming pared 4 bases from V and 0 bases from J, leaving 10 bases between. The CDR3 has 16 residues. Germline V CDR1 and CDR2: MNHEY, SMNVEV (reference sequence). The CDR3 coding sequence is TGTGCCAGCAGTTCGGTCAGATCCTCTGGGGCCAACGTCCTGACTTTC. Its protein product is CASSSVRSSGANVLTF.

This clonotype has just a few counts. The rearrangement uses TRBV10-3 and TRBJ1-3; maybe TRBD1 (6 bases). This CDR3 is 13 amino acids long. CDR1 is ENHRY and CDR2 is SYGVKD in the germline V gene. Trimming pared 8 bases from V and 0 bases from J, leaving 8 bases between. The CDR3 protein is CAIAGDSGNTIYF. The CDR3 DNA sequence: TGTGCCATCGCAGGGGACTCTGGAAACACCATATATTTT.

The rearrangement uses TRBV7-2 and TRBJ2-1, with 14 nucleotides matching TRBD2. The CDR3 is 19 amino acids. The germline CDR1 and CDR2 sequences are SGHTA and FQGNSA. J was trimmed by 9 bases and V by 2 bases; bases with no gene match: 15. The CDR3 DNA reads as TGTGCCAGCAGCTTACCGACTAGCGGGAGGGAAAGGGGCACGGGTGAGCAGTTCTTC. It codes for CASSLPTSGRERGTGEQFF.

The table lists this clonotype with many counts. The CDR3 region has the DNA TGCAGTGCTAGAGATCTCGCTAGCGGTAACACAGATACGCAGTATTTT. Its protein product is CSARDLASGNTDTQYF. The gene calls are TRBV20-1 and TRBJ2-3; 7 bases align to TRBD2. This CDR3 comprises 16 residues. V lost 0 bases and J lost 2; bases outside the gene matches: 8. Germline V gene sequence: CDR1 DFQATT, CDR2 SNEGSKA (reference sequence).

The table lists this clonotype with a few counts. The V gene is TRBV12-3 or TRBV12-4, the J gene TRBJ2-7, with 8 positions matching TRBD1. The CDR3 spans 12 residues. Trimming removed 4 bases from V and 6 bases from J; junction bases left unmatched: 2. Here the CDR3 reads CASSYRGFEQYF. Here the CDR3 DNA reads TGTGCCAGCAGTTACAGGGGGTTCGAGCAGTACTTC.

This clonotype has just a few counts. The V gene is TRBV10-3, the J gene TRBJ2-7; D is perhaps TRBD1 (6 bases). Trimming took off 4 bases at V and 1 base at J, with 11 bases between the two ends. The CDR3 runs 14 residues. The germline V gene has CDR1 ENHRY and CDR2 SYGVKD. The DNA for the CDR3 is TGTGCCATCAGTGCCGGGACAAAGTCCTACGAGCAGTACTTC. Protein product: CAISAGTKSYEQYF.

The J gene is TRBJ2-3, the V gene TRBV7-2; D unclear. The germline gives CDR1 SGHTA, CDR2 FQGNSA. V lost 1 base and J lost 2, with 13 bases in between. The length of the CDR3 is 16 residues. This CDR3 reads CASSLGTRSPTDTQYF. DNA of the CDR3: TGTGCCAGCAGCTTAGGAACCCGTTCCCCCACAGATACGCAGTATTTT.

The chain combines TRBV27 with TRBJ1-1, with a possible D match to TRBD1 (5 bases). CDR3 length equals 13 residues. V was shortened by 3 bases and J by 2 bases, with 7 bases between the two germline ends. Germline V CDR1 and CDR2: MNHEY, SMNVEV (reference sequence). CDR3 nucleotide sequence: TGTGCCAGCAGTTTTGACAGTAACACTGAAGCTTTCTTT. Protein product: CASSFDSNTEAFF.

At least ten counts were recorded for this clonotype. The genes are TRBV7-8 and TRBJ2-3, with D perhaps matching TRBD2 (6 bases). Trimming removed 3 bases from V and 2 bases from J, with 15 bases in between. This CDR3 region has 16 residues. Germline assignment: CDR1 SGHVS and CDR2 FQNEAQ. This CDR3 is CASSLVPGLTTDTQYF. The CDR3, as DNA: TGTGCCAGCAGCTTGGTACCGGGACTTACCACAGATACGCAGTATTTT. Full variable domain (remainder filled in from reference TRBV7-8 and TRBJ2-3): GAGVSQSPRYKVAKRGQDVALRCDPISGHVSLFWYQQALGQGPEFLTYFQNEAQLDKSGLPSDRFFAERPEGSVSTLKIQRTQQEDSAVYLCASSLVPGLTTDTQYFGPGTRLTVL.

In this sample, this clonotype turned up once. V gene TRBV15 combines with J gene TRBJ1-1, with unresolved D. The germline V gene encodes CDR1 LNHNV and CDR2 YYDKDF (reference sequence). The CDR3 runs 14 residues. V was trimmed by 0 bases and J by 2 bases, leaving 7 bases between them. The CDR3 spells CATSRDVENTEAFF. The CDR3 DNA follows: TGTGCCACCAGCAGAGATGTCGAAAACACTGAAGCTTTCTTT.